This T cell receptor beta chain was documented in a study of OX40 agonist ivuxolimab in advanced cancers. Turning to the overall study: Ivuxolimab was an agonistic, fully human IgG2 monoclonal antibody directed against OX40 (CD134), a costimulatory receptor. Partial responses occurred in three dose-escalation patients: two with cutaneous melanoma and one with hepatocellular carcinoma. The paper reports the monotherapy dose-escalation portion (N of about 51 patients) of the phase I ivuxolimab trial. Peripheral TCRbeta sequencing aimed to test whether ivuxolimab altered TCR sequence diversity and caused clonal T-cell expansion. Of the 50 to 55 patients in dose escalation, some 19 had hepatocellular carcinoma, approximately 15 had melanoma, 9 had renal cell carcinoma and 9 had head and neck cancer. A male proportion of 70% to 90% and a mean age of approximately 58 years, ranging from 23 to 79, were recorded for the dose-escalation cohort. Prior anti-PD-1, anti-PD-L1 or anti-CTLA-4 therapy was permitted, and checkpoint inhibitors had been received by less than 45% of dose-escalation patients. Intravenous ivuxolimab was administered to patients every 2 weeks at six dose levels: 0.01, 0.1, 0.3, 1.5, 3 and 10 mg/kg.

Patients with autoimmune disease history or receiving systemic immunosuppression were excluded from the trial. Peripheral blood for TCR sequencing was collected from all dose cohorts at baseline, on cycle 4 day 1, and on cycle 7 day 1. The samples were drawn from a first-in-human, open-label, multicenter phase I dose-escalation trial of ivuxolimab. Adults with locally advanced or metastatic melanoma, renal cell carcinoma, hepatocellular carcinoma or head and neck squamous cell carcinoma were enrolled in the trial. Before TCR sequencing, CD4+ and CD8+ T cells were separately sorted from peripheral blood. CDR1 LGHNA and CDR2 YSLEER are derived from the germline V gene. Measured from the cysteine to the phenylalanine, the CDR3 is 15 residues long. The only DNA kept is the CDR3, 45 bases in frame from the first base. At the junction V is shortened by 1 base and J by 5 bases, with 13 bases in between.

The paper's findings and limits, for the study overall: At doses of 0.1 to 3.0 mg/kg, clonal expansion of both CD4+ and CD8+ blood T cells was observed from baseline to week 6. In the 0.1-3.0 mg/kg groups, partial responders had among the lowest normalized peripheral clonal expansion, particularly in CD8+ T cells. Antigen specificity was not determined for the clonally expanded peripheral T cells. Low levels of normalized T-cell clonal expansion were also seen in some patients who did not respond. After ivuxolimab, expanded clones were on average more numerous among CD8+ T cells than among CD4+ T cells.

For sequencing of the TCRbeta CDR3 region, genomic DNA was extracted from the sorted cells. The immunoSEQ Assay was used for sequencing of TCRbeta CDR3 regions. Held by TCRdb, this immuneACCESS table contains in-frame sequences only and omits some clones. Under half of the omission traces to an unresolved V gene where checked; the cause of the rest is unknown. This sample is represented by some 10,000 clones; about 66% of them were singletons. Together, the top ten hold 20% to 30% of the sample. With respect to this clone: The target of this receptor is not known. No much larger clone is present one base from it, and per-base qualities are unavailable.

This receptor was obtained from an adult with an advanced solid tumor such as melanoma, head and neck, liver or kidney cancer. In this chain, TRBV4-3 is recombined with TRBJ2-3; no D gene can be assigned with confidence. The sample consisted of CD4+ or CD8+ T cells sorted from blood, taken in a trial of the OX40 agonist ivuxolimab. The DNA sequence is as follows: TGCGCCAGCAGCCAAGGGGCACGAAGGAGAGATACGCAGTATTTT. This sequence encodes CASSQGARRRDTQYF.